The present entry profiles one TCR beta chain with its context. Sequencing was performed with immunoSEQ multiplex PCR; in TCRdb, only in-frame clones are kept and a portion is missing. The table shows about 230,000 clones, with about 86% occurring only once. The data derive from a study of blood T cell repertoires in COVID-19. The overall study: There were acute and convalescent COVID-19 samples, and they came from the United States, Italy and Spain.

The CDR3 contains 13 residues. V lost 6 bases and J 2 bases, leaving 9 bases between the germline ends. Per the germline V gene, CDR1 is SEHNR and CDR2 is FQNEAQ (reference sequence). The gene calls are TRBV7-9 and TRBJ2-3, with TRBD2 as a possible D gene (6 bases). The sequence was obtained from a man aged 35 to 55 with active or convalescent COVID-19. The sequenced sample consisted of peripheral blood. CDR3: CASSRTNTDTQYF. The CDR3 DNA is TGTGCCAGCAGTCGGACTAACACAGATACGCAGTATTTT.